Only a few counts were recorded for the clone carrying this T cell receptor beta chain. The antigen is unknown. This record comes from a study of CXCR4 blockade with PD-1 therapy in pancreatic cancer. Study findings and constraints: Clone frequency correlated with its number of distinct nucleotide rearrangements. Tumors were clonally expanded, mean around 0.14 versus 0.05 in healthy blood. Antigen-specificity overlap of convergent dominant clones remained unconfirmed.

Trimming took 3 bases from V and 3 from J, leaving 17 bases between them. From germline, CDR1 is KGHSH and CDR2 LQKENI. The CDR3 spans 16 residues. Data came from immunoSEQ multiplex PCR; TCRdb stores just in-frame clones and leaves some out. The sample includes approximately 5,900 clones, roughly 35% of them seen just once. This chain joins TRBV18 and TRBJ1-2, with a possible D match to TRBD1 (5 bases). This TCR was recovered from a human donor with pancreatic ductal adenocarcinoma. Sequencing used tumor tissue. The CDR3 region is CASSPRQGGIHYGYTF. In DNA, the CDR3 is TGTGCCAGCTCACCCCGGCAGGGCGGCATTCACTATGGCTACACCTTC.